What follows are 24 T cell receptor beta chains derived from one specimen sequenced in a study of shared clonotypes between healthy human individuals. Libraries were prepared by immunoSEQ multiplex PCR; TCRdb keeps only in-frame clonotypes and omits some of them. The table shows around 690,000 clones, with roughly 87% occurring only once. Specimen: memory CD8+ T cells from PBMCs. Described subset: CD45RO+ cells pooled with CCR7-negative TemRA cells. Receptors were obtained from a man aged 18 to 30 in good health. Some clones in this sample may be carry-over from other donors' samples.

This rearrangement joins TRBV9 to TRBJ2-7, with D possibly being TRBD2 (7 bases). Germline-derived CDR1 and CDR2 are SGDLS and YYNGEE. This CDR3 has 14 amino acids. V lost 2 bases and J 5 bases, leaving 14 bases between the germline ends. The CDR3: CASSVGGRAHEQYF. The DNA of the CDR3 is TGTGCCAGCAGCGTGGGGGGGCGGGCCCACGAGCAGTACTTC.

The chain employs TRBV27 and TRBJ2-1, with D unclear. This CDR3 is 14 amino acids long. The V and J ends lost 5 bases and 4 bases respectively, with 12 bases between them. Germline-derived CDR1 and CDR2 are MNHEY and SMNVEV (reference sequence). The chain's CDR3 is CASSQRSDYNEQFF. The CDR3 coding sequence is TGTGCCAGCAGTCAACGTTCAGATTACAATGAGCAGTTCTTC.

The chain's CDR3 is CASSPRGGNTEAFF. CDR3 coding DNA: TGCGCCAGCAGCCCGCGGGGAGGCAACACTGAAGCTTTCTTT. V is TRBV5-1 and J is TRBJ1-1; the D is unclear. Germline loops: CDR1 SGHRS, CDR2 YFSETQ. The length of the CDR3 is 14 residues. V gave up 4 bases and J gave up 2 bases, with 12 bases separating them.

This clone was detected only once. The J gene is TRBJ2-1, the V gene TRBV4-3, with D perhaps matching TRBD2 (6 bases). The germline V gene encodes CDR1 LGHNA and CDR2 YSLEER. CDR3 length equals 15 residues. Trimming stripped 3 bases from V and 0 bases from J, with 9 bases between. CDR3 loop: CASSQGRTSYNEQFF. CDR3 nucleotides: TGCGCCAGCAGCCAGGGGAGGACCTCCTACAATGAGCAGTTCTTC.

This rearrangement joins TRBV9 to TRBJ1-2; D gene uncertain. Between the trimmed V and J ends, which lost 3 bases and 3 bases, there was a span of 9 bases. The germline V gene has CDR1 SGDLS and CDR2 YYNGEE. CDR3 length: 13 residues. The chain's CDR3 is CASSAQNHYGYTF. The CDR3 bases are TGTGCCAGCAGCGCACAGAACCACTATGGCTACACCTTC.

The rearrangement joins TRBV6-5 to TRBJ2-1, with unresolved D. CDR3 length: 15 amino acids. V was cut by 7 bases and J by 5 bases, with 18 bases left in between. Germline V gene lookup returns CDR1 MNHEY and CDR2 SVGAGI. CDR3 DNA: TGTGCCAGCACCCGCGGCAGGATGGGAAACAATGAGCAGTTCTTC. This encodes CASTRGRMGNNEQFF.

V and J are TRBV10-3 and TRBJ2-1, with TRBD2 as a possible D gene (5 bases). The CDR3 contains 16 residues. Trimming left V 3 bases short and J 2 bases short, with 14 bases between. Germline V gene data show CDR1 as ENHRY and CDR2 as SYGVKD. Here the CDR3 reads CAISEFREGTYNEQFF. Here the CDR3 DNA reads TGTGCCATCAGTGAATTTAGAGAGGGAACCTACAATGAGCAGTTCTTC.

The chain uses TRBV5-6 and TRBJ2-5; perhaps D is TRBD1 or TRBD2 (6 bases each). The CDR3 sequence is 14 residues long. Germline CDR1 and CDR2: SGHDT and YYEEEE. V lost 4 bases and J lost 5, with 15 bases in between. CDR3 sequence: CASSPYGGAETQYF. In DNA form, the CDR3 reads TGTGCCAGCAGCCCATACGGGGGCGCCGAGACCCAGTACTTC.

The chain links TRBV5-1 to TRBJ2-1; 13 bases map to TRBD2. Germline V lookup: CDR1 SGHRS, CDR2 YFSETQ. This CDR3 has 17 residues. Trimming at V came to 4 bases and at J to 4 bases, leaving 8 bases not matched to a gene. Here the CDR3 reads CASSTATGLAGYNEQFF. The CDR3 nucleotides are TGCGCCAGCAGCACCGCAACGGGACTAGCGGGATACAATGAGCAGTTCTTC.

This clone was seen just once. The V gene is TRBV6-4, the J gene TRBJ1-2; no clear D gene. The CDR3 loop spans 15 amino acids. V was trimmed by 3 bases and J by 6 bases, leaving 17 bases between them. CDR1 is MRHNA, CDR2 SNTAGT, per germline. CDR3 DNA: TGTGCCAGCAGTGAATCGGTACGGGGAGTCGATGGCTACACCTTC. Translating it yields CASSESVRGVDGYTF.

The chain uses TRBV7-8 and TRBJ2-7; D is unresolved. The V gene lost 5 bases and the J gene lost 1 base, with 9 bases spanning the gap. The germline V gene has CDR1 SGHVS and CDR2 FQNEAQ. CDR3 length: 13 residues. CDR3 in amino acids: CASSALGSYEQYF. DNA of the CDR3: TGTGCCAGCAGCGCCTTGGGGTCCTACGAGCAGTACTTC.

This chain connects TRBV9 to TRBJ1-2; 9 bases map to TRBD1. V shed 0 bases and J 2 bases; nucleotides not matched to a gene: 8. The germline CDR1 and CDR2 sequences are SGDLS and YYNGEE. The CDR3 has 17 amino acids. This CDR3 reads CASSVARQGDPNYGYTF. Written as DNA, the CDR3 is TGTGCCAGCAGCGTAGCTCGACAGGGGGACCCCAACTATGGCTACACCTTC.

The chain recombines TRBV28 with TRBJ2-2; D is ambiguous. The CDR3 spans 14 residues. V dropped 6 bases and J dropped 6 bases, with 14 bases sitting between them. The germline V gene has CDR1 MDHEN and CDR2 SYDVKM. CDR3 coding DNA: TGTGCCAGCAGACGAAAACTGGGTTCCGGGGAGCTGTTTTTT. It yields the protein CASRRKLGSGELFF.

The chain has TRBV5-4 and TRBJ2-3; maybe TRBD1 (5 bases). Germline V gene data show CDR1 as SGHNT and CDR2 as YYREEE (reference sequence). The CDR3 extends over 15 amino acids. Between the trimmed V and J ends, which lost 3 bases and 2 bases, there was a span of 13 bases. The CDR3 sequence is CASSYLSGNTDTQYF. CDR3 coding DNA: TGTGCCAGCAGCTACCTTTCAGGGAACACAGATACGCAGTATTTT.

This clone has more than one count but fewer than ten. The rearrangement uses TRBV6-1 and TRBJ2-7, with TRBD2 as a possible D gene (6 bases). V lost 4 bases to trimming and J lost 2 bases, with 12 bases between them. There are 14 residues in the CDR3. Germline CDR1 is MNHNS and CDR2 is SASEGT. CDR3 sequence: CASSAGREPYEQYF. The CDR3 bases are TGTGCCAGCAGTGCCGGACGGGAGCCCTACGAGCAGTACTTC.

V gene TRBV4-2 combines with J gene TRBJ2-3; the D call may be TRBD1 or TRBD2 (5 bases each). The length of the CDR3 is 15 residues. The ends were cut back, 3 bases at V and 1 base at J, with 11 bases in the middle. The germline V gene has CDR1 LGHNA and CDR2 YNFKEQ. CDR3 region: CASSQGLGGTDTQYF. The CDR3, as DNA: TGTGCCAGCAGCCAGGGATTGGGGGGCACAGATACGCAGTATTTT.

The rearrangement uses TRBV28 and TRBJ1-4; 8 nucleotides agree with TRBD1. Germline V gives CDR1 MDHEN, CDR2 SYDVKM. The ends lost 5 bases at V and 8 bases at J; junction bases unmatched: 13. The CDR3 is made up of 16 amino acids. The CDR3 reads CASSPLGGQAGEKLFF. The CDR3 region has the DNA TGTGCCAGCAGTCCCTTAGGGGGACAGGCGGGAGAAAAACTGTTTTTT.

The chain employs TRBV30 and TRBJ2-7; D is undetermined. V was pared by 1 base and J by 3 bases, with 4 bases between. The CDR3 has 11 amino acids. Germline-derived CDR1 and CDR2 are GTSNPN and SVGIG (reference sequence). The CDR3 loop reads CAWSGGYEQYF. The CDR3 DNA reads as TGTGCCTGGAGTGGGGGCTACGAGCAGTACTTC. The full variable domain, in which reference TRBV30 and TRBJ2-7 provide the parts outside the CDR3, is SQTIHQWPATLVQPVGSPLSLECTVEGTSNPNLYWYRQAAGRGLQLLFYSVGIGQISSEVPQNLSASRPQDRQFILSSKKLLLSDSGFYLCAWSGGYEQYFGPGTRLTVT.

The V call is TRBV14, the J call TRBJ2-7; D unresolved. V gave up 0 bases and J gave up 3 bases, with 9 bases separating them. Germline CDR1 is SGHDN and CDR2 is FVKESK. The CDR3 length is 14 residues. The CDR3 loop is CASSQDWRSYEQYF. CDR3 in DNA: TGTGCCAGCAGCCAAGATTGGCGGAGCTACGAGCAGTACTTC.

This sequence joins TRBV5-1 and TRBJ2-1, with D tentatively TRBD1 or TRBD2 (5 bases each). The CDR3 length is 15 residues. Trimming left V 3 bases short and J 1 base short, with 11 bases between. Germline CDR1 and CDR2: SGHRS and YFSETQ. The CDR3 is CASSYRDGSYNEQFF. DNA for the CDR3: TGCGCCAGCAGCTACCGGGACGGATCCTACAATGAGCAGTTCTTC.

The CDR3 DNA follows: TGTGCCAGCAGCTCACCCCGGGACAGGGGGACCAACACCGGGGAGCTGTTTTTT. It translates to CASSSPRDRGTNTGELFF. J is TRBJ2-2 and V is TRBV7-8; 11 nucleotides match TRBD1. The CDR3 is 18 amino acids. Per germline, CDR1 SGHVS and CDR2 FQNEAQ. With V trimmed by 4 bases and J by 2 bases, 9 bases remained unmatched.

This chain connects TRBV27 to TRBJ2-7, with a tentative D call TRBD2 (6 bases). Per germline, CDR1 MNHEY and CDR2 SMNVEV (reference sequence). Trimming shortened V by 11 bases and J by 0 bases, and 14 bases separated the two germline ends. The CDR3 covers 13 residues. The CDR3: CAVGAGTSYEQYF. In DNA, the CDR3 is TGTGCCGTCGGGGCGGGAACCTCCTACGAGCAGTACTTC.

The chain links TRBV9 to TRBJ2-7; 11 bases line up with TRBD2. Germline-derived CDR1 and CDR2 are SGDLS and YYNGEE. This CDR3 spans 15 amino acids. V was pared by 0 bases and J by 6 bases, with 5 bases of the junction left unmatched. The CDR3 loop reads CASSVAELAGVEQYF. In DNA, the CDR3 is TGTGCCAGCAGCGTAGCTGAACTAGCGGGAGTCGAGCAGTACTTC.

The rearrangement joins TRBV10-2 to TRBJ2-1, with D possibly being TRBD1 (6 bases). Germline V CDR1 and CDR2: WSHSY, SAAADI. This CDR3 spans 15 amino acids. Deletions cut 7 bases from V and 0 bases from J, with 13 bases between. The CDR3 nucleotides are TGCGCCAGCACCCCAGGGACATACTCCTACAATGAGCAGTTCTTC. Protein product: CASTPGTYSYNEQFF.